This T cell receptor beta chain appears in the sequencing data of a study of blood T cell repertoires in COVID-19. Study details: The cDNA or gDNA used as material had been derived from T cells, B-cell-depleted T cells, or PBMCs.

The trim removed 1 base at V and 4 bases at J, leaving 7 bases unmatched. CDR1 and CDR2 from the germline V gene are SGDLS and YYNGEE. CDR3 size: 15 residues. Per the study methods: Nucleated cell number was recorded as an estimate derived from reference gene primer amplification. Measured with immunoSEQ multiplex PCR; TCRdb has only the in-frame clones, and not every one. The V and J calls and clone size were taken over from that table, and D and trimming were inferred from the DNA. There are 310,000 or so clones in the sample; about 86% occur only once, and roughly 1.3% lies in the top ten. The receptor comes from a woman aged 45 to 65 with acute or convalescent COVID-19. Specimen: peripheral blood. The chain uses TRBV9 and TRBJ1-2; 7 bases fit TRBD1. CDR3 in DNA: TGTGCCAGCAGCGTATCGACAGGGACCCGCTATGGCTACACCTTC. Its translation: CASSVSTGTRYGYTF. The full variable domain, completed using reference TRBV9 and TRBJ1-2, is DSGVTQTPKHLITATGQRVTLRCSPRSGDLSVYWYQQSLDQGLQFLIQYYNGEERAKGNILERFSAQQFPDLHSELNLSSLELGDSALYFCASSVSTGTRYGYTFGSGTRLTVV.